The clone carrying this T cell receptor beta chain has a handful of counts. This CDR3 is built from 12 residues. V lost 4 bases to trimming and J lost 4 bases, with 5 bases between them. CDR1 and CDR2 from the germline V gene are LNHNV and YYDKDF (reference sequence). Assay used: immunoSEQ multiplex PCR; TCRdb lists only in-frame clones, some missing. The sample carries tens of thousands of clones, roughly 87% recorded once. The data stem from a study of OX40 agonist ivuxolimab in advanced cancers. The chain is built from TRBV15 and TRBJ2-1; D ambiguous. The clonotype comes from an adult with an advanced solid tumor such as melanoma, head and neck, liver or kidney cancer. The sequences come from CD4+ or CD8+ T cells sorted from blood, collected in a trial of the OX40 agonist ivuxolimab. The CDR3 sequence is CATSKGYNEQFF. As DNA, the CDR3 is TGTGCCACCAGCAAGGGATACAATGAGCAGTTCTTC.